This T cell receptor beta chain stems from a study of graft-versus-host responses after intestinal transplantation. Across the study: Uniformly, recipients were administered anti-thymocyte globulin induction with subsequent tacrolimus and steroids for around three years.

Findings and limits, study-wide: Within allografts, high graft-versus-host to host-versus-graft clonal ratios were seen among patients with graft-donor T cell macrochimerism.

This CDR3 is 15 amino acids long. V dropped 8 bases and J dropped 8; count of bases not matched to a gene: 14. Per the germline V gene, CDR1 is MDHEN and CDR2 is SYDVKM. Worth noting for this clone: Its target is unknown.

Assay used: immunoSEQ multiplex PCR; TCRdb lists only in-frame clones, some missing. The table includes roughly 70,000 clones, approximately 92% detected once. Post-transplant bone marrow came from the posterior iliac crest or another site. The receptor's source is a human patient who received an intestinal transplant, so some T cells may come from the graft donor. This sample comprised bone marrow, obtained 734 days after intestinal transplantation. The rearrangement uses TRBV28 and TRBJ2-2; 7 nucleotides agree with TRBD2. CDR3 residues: CASGDPGGLSGELFF. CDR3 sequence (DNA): TGTGCCAGCGGAGACCCGGGAGGCCTCTCGGGGGAGCTGTTTTTT.